A selection of T cell receptor beta chains follows, all from one sample in a study of cytomegalovirus exposure and HLA in healthy donors. TCRdb keeps only in-frame clones here, not all; method: immunoSEQ multiplex PCR. The sample comprises 200,000 to 300,000 clones, 70% to 90% of which are singletons, and about 0.22% rests with the top ten. Input material: PBMCs. These receptors all come from a girl aged 2 to 10 in good health and CMV-seronegative. The CDR3 runs from the conserved cysteine through the conserved F or W. A D gene is named only where the DNA matches it firmly. Some rows mark clone size as missing; the rest say once, few, many or name a class of expanded clone.

D gene	V gene	clone size	J gene	CDR3 DNA	CDR3 protein
TRBD1	TRBV11-2	.	TRBJ2-7	TGTGCCAGCAGCCTCGGGACAGGGTCGGCCGAGCAGTACTTC	CASSLGTGSAEQYF
TRBD2	TRBV5-1	.	TRBJ2-1	TGCGCCAGCAGCTTTCCCGGGACTGGGGCACGGGGGGGAGATTATTATGAGCAGTTCTTC	CASSFPGTGARGGDYYEQFF
.	TRBV7-2	.	TRBJ2-3	TGTGCCAGCACCAAGCGGCGGGGTAGCACAGATACGCAGTATTTT	CASTKRRGSTDTQYF
TRBD2	TRBV27	.	TRBJ2-2	TGTGCCAGCAGTTTACGTGGTCTGGCGGGGGAGCTTATTTCCGAAAACACCGGGGAGCTGTTTTTT	CASSLRGLAGELISENTGELFF
.	TRBV5-5	.	TRBJ2-7	TGTGCCAGCAGTGAGAACAGGGTTTCCGAGCAGTACTTC	CASSENRVSEQYF
.	TRBV5-1	once	TRBJ1-2	TGCGCCAGCAGCTCCGTGAGAGCTAACTATGGCTACACCTTC	CASSSVRANYGYTF
.	TRBV2	.	TRBJ2-7	TGTGCCAGCAGTAAAATAGGGAAGACTACTAGGATCTACGAGCAGTACTTC	CASSKIGKTTRIYEQYF
TRBD2	TRBV5-6	.	TRBJ2-7	TGTGCCAGCAGCTTTGGGCTAGCGGGAAGGTACGAGCAGTACTTC	CASSFGLAGRYEQYF
TRBD2	TRBV7-3	once	TRBJ2-3	TGTGCCAGCAGCATACTAGCGGGGACAGATACGCAGTATTTT	CASSILAGTDTQYF
.	TRBV5-4	.	TRBJ1-1	TGTGCCAGCAGCTTGTCCCTGACAGTGAACACTGAAGCTTTCTTT	CASSLSLTVNTEAFF
.	TRBV28	.	TRBJ2-6	TGTGCCAGCAGTTATCTAGAGCCCGGTGGGGCCAACGTCCTGACTTTC	CASSYLEPGGANVLTF
.	TRBV5-1	.	TRBJ2-1	TGCGCCAGCAGCTCGGCGGCAGGGGCGGGCAATGAGCAGTTCTTC	CASSSAAGAGNEQFF
.	TRBV7-9	.	TRBJ2-3	TGTGCCAGCAGCCGGGCGGGTAGCACAGATACGCAGTATTTT	CASSRAGSTDTQYF
.	TRBV27	.	TRBJ2-2	TGTGCCAGCAGTCTCCTAGGCAACACCGGGGAGCTGTTTTTT	CASSLLGNTGELFF
TRBD1	TRBV2	.	TRBJ2-5	TGTGCCAGCCTCCTGGACAGGGCCCAACAAGAGACCCAGTACTTC	CASLLDRAQQETQYF
.	TRBV18	.	TRBJ2-1	TGTGCCAGCTCACCGCTTAGAGTTAGCCCGGACAATGAGCAGTTCTTC	CASSPLRVSPDNEQFF
.	TRBV6-5	.	TRBJ2-7	TGTGCCAGCCATCCAGACATCGCTGGTTTCTACGAGCAGTACTTC	CASHPDIAGFYEQYF
TRBD1	TRBV25-1	.	TRBJ1-2	TGTGCCAGCAGTGAATTCCTCCCGGGACAGGGGTCCTATGGCTACACCTTC	CASSEFLPGQGSYGYTF